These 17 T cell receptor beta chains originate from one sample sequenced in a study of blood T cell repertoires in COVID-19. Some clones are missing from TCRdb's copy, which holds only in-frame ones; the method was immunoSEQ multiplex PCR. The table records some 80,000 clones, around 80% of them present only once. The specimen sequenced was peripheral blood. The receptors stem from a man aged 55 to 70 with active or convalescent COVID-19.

In nucleotides, the CDR3 is TGTGCCAGCTCACCCGCCCCGTCCGGGGTCGGCACTGAAGCTTTCTTT. This sequence encodes CASSPAPSGVGTEAFF. V is TRBV18 and J is TRBJ1-1; no clear D gene. The CDR3 loop spans 16 amino acids. Germline V gene data show CDR1 as KGHSH and CDR2 as LQKENI. V shed 3 bases and J shed 4 bases, with 18 bases lying between them.

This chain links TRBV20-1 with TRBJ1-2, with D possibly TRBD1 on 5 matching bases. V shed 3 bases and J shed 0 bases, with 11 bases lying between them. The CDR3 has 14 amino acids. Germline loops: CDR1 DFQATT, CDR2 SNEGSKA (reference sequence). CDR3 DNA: TGCAGTGCTAGTGGGGGGGACCCTAACTATGGCTACACCTTC. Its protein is CSASGGDPNYGYTF.

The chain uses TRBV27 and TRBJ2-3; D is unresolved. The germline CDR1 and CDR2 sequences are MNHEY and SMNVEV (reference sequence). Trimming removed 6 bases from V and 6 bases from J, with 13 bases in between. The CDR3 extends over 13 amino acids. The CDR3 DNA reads TGTGCCAGCAGCCCACGCAGGTTGGATACGCAGTATTTT. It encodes CASSPRRLDTQYF.

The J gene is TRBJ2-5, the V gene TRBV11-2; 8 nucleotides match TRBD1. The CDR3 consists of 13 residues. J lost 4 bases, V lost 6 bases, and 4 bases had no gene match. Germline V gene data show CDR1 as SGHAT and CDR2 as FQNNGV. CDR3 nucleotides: TGTGCCAGCAGGAGAACAGGGGGAGAGACCCAGTACTTC. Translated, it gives CASRRTGGETQYF.

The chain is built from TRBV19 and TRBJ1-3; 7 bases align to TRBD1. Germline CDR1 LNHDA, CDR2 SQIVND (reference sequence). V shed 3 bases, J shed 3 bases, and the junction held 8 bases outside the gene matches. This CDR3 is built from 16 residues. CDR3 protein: CASSIDRANLGNTIYF. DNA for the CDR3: TGTGCCAGTAGTATCGACAGGGCGAACCTTGGAAACACCATATATTTT.

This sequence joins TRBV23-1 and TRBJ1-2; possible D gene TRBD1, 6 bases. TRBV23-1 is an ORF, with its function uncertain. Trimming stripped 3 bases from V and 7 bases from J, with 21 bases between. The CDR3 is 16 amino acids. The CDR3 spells CASSHTPTEIRGGYTF. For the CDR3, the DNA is TGCGCCAGCAGTCACACACCAACAGAGATCAGGGGTGGCTACACCTTC.

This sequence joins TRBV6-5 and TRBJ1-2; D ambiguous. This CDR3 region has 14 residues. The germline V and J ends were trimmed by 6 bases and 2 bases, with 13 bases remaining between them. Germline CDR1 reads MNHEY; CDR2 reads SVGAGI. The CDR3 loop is CASSPLGGNYGYTF. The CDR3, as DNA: TGTGCCAGCAGCCCCCTCGGCGGCAACTATGGCTACACCTTC.

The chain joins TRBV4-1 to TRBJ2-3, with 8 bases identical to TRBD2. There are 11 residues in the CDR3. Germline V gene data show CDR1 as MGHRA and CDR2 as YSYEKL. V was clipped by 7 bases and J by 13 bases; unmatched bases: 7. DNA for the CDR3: TGCGCCAGCACCGGGGGGGCTCAGGAGTATTTT. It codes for CASTGGAQEYF.

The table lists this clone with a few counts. The CDR3 DNA reads TGTGCTAGTGGTTTTTCAGGGGGCGATGAGCAGTTCTTC. Its translation is CASGFSGGDEQFF. V usage is TRBV12-5 and J usage is TRBJ2-1; 8 bases match TRBD1. This CDR3 is 13 amino acids long. Germline CDR1 reads LGHNT; CDR2 reads FRNRAP. V lost 3 bases to trimming and J lost 8 bases; unmatched junction nucleotides: 3.

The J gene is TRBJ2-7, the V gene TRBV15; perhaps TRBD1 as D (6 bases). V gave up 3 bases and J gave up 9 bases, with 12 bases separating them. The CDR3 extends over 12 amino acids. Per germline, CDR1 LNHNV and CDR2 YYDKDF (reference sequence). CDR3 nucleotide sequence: TGTGCCACCAGCAGTACGACAGGATCGCAGTACTTC. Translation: CATSSTTGSQYF.

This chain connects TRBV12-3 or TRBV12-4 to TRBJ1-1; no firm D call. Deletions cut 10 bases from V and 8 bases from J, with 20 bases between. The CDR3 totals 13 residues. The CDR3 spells CAIRNAPVLEAFF. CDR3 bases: TGTGCCATCCGAAATGCCCCGGTGCTAGAAGCTTTCTTT.

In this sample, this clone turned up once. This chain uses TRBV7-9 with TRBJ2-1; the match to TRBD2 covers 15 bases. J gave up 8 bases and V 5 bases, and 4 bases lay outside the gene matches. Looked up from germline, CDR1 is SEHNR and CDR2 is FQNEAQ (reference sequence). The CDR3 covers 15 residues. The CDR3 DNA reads TGTGCCAGCAGCGCGGGACTAGCGGGGGGCGATGAGCAGTTCTTC. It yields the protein CASSAGLAGGDEQFF.

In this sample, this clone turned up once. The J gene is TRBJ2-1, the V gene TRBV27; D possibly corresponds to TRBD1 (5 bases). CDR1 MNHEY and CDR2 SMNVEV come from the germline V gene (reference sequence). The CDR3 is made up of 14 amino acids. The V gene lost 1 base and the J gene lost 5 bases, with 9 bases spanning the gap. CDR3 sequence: CASSLYVGHNEQFF. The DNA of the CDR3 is TGTGCCAGCAGTTTATACGTGGGGCACAATGAGCAGTTCTTC.

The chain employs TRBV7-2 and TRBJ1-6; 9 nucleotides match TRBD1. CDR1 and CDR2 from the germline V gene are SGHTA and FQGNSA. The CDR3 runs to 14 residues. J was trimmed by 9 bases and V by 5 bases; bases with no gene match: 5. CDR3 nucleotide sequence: TGTGCCAGCAGCCCGACAGGGGGAAGTTCACCCCTCCACTTT. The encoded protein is CASSPTGGSSPLHF.

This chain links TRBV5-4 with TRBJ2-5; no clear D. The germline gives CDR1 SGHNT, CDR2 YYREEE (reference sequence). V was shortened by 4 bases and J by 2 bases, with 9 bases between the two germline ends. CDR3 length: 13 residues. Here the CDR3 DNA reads TGTGCCAGCAGCCCGACAACACAAGAGACCCAGTACTTC. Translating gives CASSPTTQETQYF.

The CDR3 DNA reads as TGTGCCAGCAGCCAAACGGGGGACTCCTACGAGCAGTACTTC. Translated: CASSQTGDSYEQYF. This chain links TRBV14 with TRBJ2-7; weak D call: TRBD2 (6 bases). The V gene lost 2 bases and the J gene lost 0 bases, with 8 bases spanning the gap. Germline V CDR1 and CDR2: SGHDN, FVKESK. The length of the CDR3 is 14 residues.

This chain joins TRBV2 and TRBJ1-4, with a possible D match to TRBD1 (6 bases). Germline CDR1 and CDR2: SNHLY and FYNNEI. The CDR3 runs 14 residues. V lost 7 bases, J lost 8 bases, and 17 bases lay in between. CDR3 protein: CASMGIQGWEKLFF. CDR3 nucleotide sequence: TGTGCCAGCATGGGAATACAGGGTTGGGAAAAACTGTTTTTT.